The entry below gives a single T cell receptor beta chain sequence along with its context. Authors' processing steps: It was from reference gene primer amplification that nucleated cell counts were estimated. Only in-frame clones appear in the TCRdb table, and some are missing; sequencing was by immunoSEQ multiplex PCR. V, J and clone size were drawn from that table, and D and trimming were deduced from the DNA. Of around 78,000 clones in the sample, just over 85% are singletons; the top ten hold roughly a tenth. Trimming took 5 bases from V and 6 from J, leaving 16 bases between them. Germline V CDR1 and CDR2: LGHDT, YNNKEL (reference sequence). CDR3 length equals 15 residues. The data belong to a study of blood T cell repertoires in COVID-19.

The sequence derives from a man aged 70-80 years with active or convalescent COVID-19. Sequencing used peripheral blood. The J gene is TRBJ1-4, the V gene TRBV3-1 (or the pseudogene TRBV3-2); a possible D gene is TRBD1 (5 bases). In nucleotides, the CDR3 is TGTGCCAGCAGCGGAACCGACACGGGGGATGAAAAACTGTTTTTT. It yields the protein CASSGTDTGDEKLFF.